This TCR beta chain stems from a study of post-analysis software for immune sequencing data. Study-level findings and limits: Multiple sclerosis patients had significantly lower normalized Chao1 diversity than controls. Roughly 5 TRBV segments, TRBV5-6, TRBV5-1 and TRBV20-1 among them, were found more frequent in patients than controls.

The CDR3 length is 13 residues. Trimming left V 0 bases short and J 3 bases short, with 8 bases between. The V gene's germline CDR1 is DFQATT and CDR2 SNEGSKA (reference sequence). Researchers reported that TCR beta cDNA libraries carried unique molecular identifiers. Starting from roughly 1.1 to 9.2 million T cells, the study yielded roughly 0.5 million cDNA molecules. TCRdb analysed the PCR reads with MiXCR anew, one entry per CDR3 protein. The table records 600,000 to 750,000 distinct CDR3 sequences, approximately 59% of them present only once. This clonotype was seen at least ten times. Its antigen remains unknown.

This TCR came from a girl under 10 years old with multiple sclerosis. Source material: blood. The genes are TRBV20-1 and TRBJ1-1; unclear D gene. The CDR3 loop reads CSARDRGHTEAFF. CDR3 nucleotide sequence: TGCAGTGCTAGAGATCGCGGACACACTGAAGCTTTCTTT.